The T cell receptor beta chain under discussion was sequenced for a study of graft-versus-host responses after intestinal transplantation. Study information: Recipients were given multivisceral, liver-intestinal, or isolated intestinal transplants. The study gave all recipients anti-thymocyte globulin induction, then tacrolimus and steroids for two to three years. Study-wide results and limits: Recipient bone marrow held GvH clones, some seen earlier in ileum or blood. Some patients had graft-donor T cell macrochimerism. In their allografts, the ratios of graft-versus-host to host-versus-graft T cell clones were high.

About this clone itself: Its cognate antigen is unknown.

Repertoires were generated with immunoSEQ multiplex PCR, while TCRdb's copy carries only in-frame clones and drops some. The table records over 65,000 clones, approximately 89% of them present only once. V dropped 4 bases and J dropped 6; count of bases not matched to a gene: 1. The CDR3 is made up of 12 amino acids. Germline lookup yields CDR1 SGHTA and CDR2 FQGTGA. The source material was unstimulated CD8+ T cells sorted from spleen or lymph node cells, sampled before transplant. V is TRBV7-3 and J is TRBJ1-1, with 8 bases matching TRBD1. The sequence derives from a human donor who was the organ donor for an intestinal transplant. The CDR3 DNA follows: TGTGCCAGCAGCTCAGGGGGCCCTGAAGCTTTCTTT. Amino acids: CASSSGGPEAFF.